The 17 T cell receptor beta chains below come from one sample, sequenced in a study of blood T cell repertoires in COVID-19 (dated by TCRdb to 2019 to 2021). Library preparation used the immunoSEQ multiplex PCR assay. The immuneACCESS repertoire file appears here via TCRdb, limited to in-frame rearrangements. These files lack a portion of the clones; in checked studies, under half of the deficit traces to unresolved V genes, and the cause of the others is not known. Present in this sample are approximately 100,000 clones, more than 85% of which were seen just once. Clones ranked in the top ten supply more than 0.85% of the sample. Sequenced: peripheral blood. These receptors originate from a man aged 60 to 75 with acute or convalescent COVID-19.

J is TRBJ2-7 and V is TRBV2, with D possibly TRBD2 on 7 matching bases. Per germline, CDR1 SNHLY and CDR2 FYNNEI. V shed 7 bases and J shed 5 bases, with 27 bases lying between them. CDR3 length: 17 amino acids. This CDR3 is CASKGVSAGGPLDEQYF. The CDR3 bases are TGTGCCAGCAAGGGTGTATCCGCCGGGGGGCCATTGGACGAGCAGTACTTC.

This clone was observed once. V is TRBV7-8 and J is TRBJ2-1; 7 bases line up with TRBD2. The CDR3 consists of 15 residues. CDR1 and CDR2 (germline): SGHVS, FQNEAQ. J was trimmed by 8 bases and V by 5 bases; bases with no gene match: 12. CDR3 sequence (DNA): TGTGCCAGCAGCCCTACCGCTAGCGGAGAGTATGAGCAGTTCTTC. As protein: CASSPTASGEYEQFF.

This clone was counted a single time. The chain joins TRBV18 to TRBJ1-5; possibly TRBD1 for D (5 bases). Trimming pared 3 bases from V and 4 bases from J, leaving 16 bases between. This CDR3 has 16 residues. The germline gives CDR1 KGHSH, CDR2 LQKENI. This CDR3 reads CASSPKRQIKNQPQHF. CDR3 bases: TGTGCCAGCTCACCTAAAAGACAGATTAAGAATCAGCCCCAGCATTTT.

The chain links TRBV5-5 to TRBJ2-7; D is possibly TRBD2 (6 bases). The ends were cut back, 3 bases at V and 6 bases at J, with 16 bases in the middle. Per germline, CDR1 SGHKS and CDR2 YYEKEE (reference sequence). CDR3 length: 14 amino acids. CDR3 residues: CASSSQGGSAEQYF. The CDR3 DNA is TGTGCCAGCAGCTCCCAAGGAGGGTCGGCCGAGCAGTACTTC.

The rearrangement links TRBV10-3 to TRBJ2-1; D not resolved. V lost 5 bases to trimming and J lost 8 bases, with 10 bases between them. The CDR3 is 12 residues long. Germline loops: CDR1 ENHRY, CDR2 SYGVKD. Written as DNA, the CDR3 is TGTGCCATCAGTTTAGAACTCCATGAGCAGTTCTTC. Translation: CAISLELHEQFF.

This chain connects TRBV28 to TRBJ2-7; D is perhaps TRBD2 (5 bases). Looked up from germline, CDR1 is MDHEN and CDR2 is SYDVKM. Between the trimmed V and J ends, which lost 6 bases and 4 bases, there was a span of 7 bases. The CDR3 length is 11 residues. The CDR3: CASSPGYEQYF. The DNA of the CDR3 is TGTGCCAGCAGCCCGGGGTACGAGCAGTACTTC.

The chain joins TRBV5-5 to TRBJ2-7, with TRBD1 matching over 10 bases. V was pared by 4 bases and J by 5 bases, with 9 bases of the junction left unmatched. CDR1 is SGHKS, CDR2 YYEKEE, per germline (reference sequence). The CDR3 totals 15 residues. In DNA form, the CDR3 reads TGTGCCAGCAGCCCGGGGACAGGGGAGGTCCACGAGCAGTACTTC. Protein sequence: CASSPGTGEVHEQYF.

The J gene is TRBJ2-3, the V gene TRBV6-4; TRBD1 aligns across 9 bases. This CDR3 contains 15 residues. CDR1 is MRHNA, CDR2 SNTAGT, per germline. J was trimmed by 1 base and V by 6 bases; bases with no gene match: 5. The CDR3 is CASSLQGAGTDTQYF. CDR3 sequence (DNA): TGTGCCAGCAGCCTACAGGGGGCTGGCACAGATACGCAGTATTTT.

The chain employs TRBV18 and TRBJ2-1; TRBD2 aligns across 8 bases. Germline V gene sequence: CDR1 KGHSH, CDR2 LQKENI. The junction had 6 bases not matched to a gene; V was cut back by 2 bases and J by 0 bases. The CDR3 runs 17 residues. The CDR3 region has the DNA TGTGCCAGCTCACCAAACCTAGCGGGCCTCTCCTACAATGAGCAGTTCTTC. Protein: CASSPNLAGLSYNEQFF. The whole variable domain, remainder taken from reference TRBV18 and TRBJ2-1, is NAGVMQNPRHLVRRRGQEARLRCSPMKGHSHVYWYRQLPEEGLKFMVYLQKENIIDESGMPKERFSAEFPKEGPSILRIQQVVRGDSAAYFCASSPNLAGLSYNEQFFGPGTRLTVL.

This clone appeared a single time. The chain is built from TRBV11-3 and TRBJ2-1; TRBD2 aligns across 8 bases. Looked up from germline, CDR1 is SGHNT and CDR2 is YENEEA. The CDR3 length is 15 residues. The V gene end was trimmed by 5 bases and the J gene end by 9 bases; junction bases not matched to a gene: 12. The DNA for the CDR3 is TGTGCCAGCAGCCGCGGGGGGACCCCGGTTGGTGAGCAGTTCTTC. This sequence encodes CASSRGGTPVGEQFF.

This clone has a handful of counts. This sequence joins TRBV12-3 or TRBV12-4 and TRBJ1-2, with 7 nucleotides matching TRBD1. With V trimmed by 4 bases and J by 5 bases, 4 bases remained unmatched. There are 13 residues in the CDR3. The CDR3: CASSSGGGYGYTF. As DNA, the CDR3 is TGTGCCAGCAGTTCAGGGGGAGGATATGGCTACACCTTC.

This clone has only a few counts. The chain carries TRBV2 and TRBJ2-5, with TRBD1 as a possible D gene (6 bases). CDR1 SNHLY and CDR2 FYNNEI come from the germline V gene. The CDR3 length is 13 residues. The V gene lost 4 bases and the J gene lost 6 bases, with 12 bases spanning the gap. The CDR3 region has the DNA TGTGCCAGCAGTGGAGGGGGATTGAAGACCCAGTACTTC. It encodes CASSGGGLKTQYF.

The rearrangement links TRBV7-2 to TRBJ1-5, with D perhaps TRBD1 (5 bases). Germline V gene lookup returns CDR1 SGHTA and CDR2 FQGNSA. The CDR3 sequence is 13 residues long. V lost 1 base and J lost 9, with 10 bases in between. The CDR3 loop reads CASSLVIGGPQHF. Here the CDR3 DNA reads TGTGCCAGCAGCTTAGTAATCGGGGGGCCCCAGCATTTT.

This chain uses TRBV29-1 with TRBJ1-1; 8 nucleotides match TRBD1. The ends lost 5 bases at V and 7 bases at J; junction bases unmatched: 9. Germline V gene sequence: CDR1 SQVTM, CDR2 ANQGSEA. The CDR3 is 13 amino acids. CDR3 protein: CSVILQGAGEAFF. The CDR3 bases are TGCAGCGTTATTCTGCAGGGGGCGGGTGAAGCTTTCTTT.

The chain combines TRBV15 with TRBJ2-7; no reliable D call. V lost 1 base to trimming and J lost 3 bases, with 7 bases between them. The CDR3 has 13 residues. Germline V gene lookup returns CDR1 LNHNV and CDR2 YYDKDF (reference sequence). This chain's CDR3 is CATSRVRFYEQYF. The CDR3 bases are TGTGCCACCAGCAGAGTTCGGTTCTACGAGCAGTACTTC.

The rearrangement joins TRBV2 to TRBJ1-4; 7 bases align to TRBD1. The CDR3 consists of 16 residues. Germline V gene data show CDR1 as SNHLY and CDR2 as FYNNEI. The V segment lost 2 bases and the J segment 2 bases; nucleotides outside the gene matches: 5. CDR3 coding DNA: TGTGCCAGCAGTGAACTACAACAGGGGACTAATGAAAAACTGTTTTTT. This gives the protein CASSELQQGTNEKLFF. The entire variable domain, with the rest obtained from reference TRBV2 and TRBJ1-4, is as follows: EPEVTQTPSHQVTQMGQEVILRCVPISNHLYFYWYRQILGQKVEFLVSFYNNEISEKSEIFDDQFSVERPDGSNFTLKIRSTKLEDSAMYFCASSELQQGTNEKLFFGSGTQLSVL.

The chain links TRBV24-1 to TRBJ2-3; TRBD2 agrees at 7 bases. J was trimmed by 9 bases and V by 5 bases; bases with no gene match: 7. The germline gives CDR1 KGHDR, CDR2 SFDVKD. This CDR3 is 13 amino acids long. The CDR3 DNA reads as TGTGCCACCAGTGTGGGAGGGGCAGCCACGCAGTATTTT. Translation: CATSVGGAATQYF.